A selection of T cell receptor beta chains follows, all from one sample in a study of T cell repertoires in cytomegalovirus infection. TCRdb reprocessed the reads via MiXCR and lists one record per CDR3 protein. The table lists about 180,000 distinct CDR3 sequences, 20% to 25% of them singletons, with more than 25% in the top ten. No cognate antigen is known for these TCRs. Here the sequenced sample was CD8+ T cells from cultured PBMCs, taken from culture after CMV antigen stimulation. These receptor sequences come from a human donor in good health (CMV status not recorded). Some clones in this sample may be carry-over from other donors' samples. Both conserved end residues are part of each CDR3. Each record gives: J gene, V gene, clone size, D gene, CDR3 protein, CDR3 DNA. The D gene is left open where the match is weak. Clone size is not always given. Where it is, it says once, few, many or a class for expanded clones.

>TRBJ2-1|TRBV7-9|NA|NA
CASSWGLRSFNEQFF
TGTGCCAGCAGCTGGGGTTTGAGAAGTTTCAATGAGCAGTTCTTC
>TRBJ2-2|TRBV5-5|NA|NA
CASSLWSVYTGELFF
TGTGCCAGCAGCTTGTGGTCGGTTTACACCGGGGAGCTGTTTTTT
>TRBJ2-1|TRBV4-1|many|TRBD2
CASSLKTGGSYNEQFF
TGCGCCAGCAGCTTAAAAACGGGGGGAAGCTACAATGAGCAGTTCTTC
>TRBJ2-7|TRBV20-1|NA|NA
CSALTRWGHEQYF
TGCAGTGCTTTGACTAGATGGGGTCACGAGCAGTACTTC
>TRBJ2-7|TRBV5-6|NA|NA
CASSTGRSYEQYF
TGTGCCAGCAGCACCGGGCGAAGCTACGAGCAGTACTTC
>TRBJ2-3|TRBV12-3/TRBV12-4|many|NA
CASSLGGATDTQYF
TGTGCCAGCAGTTTAGGGGGGGCCACAGATACGCAGTATTTT
>TRBJ2-5|TRBV7-9|few|TRBD1
CASSNRDRDETQYF
TGTGCCAGCAGCAACCGGGACAGGGATGAGACCCAGTACTTC
>TRBJ2-1|TRBV12-5|few|TRBD1
CASGFGTGGRSEQFF
TGTGCTAGTGGTTTTGGGACAGGGGGAAGGAGTGAGCAGTTCTTC
>TRBJ1-4|TRBV12-3/TRBV12-4|NA|NA
CASISAGIDEKLFF
TGTGCCAGCATCTCAGCAGGGATTGATGAAAAACTGTTTTTT
>TRBJ2-3|TRBV7-8|NA|TRBD1
CASSPGQGTDTQYF
TGTGCCAGCAGCCCGGGACAGGGGACAGATACGCAGTATTTT
>TRBJ2-5|TRBV7-3|NA|NA
CASSLTGGQETQYF
TGTGCCAGCAGCTTAACTGGAGGGCAAGAGACCCAGTACTTC
>TRBJ2-7|TRBV11-1|once|TRBD1
CASSPPPTGGFYEQYF
TGTGCCAGCAGCCCCCCCCCGACAGGGGGCTTCTACGAGCAGTACTTC
>TRBJ2-4|TRBV7-6|NA|NA
CASSLRRGIAAKNIQYF
TGTGCCAGCAGCCTAAGGAGGGGGATTGCAGCCAAAAACATTCAGTACTTC
>TRBJ1-2|TRBV20-1|NA|NA
CSARDIGTNYGYTF
TGCAGTGCTAGAGATATCGGCACTAACTATGGCTACACCTTC
>TRBJ1-1|TRBV7-2|NA|NA
CASSLEWTVEVGFTEAFF
TGTGCCAGCAGCTTAGAATGGACAGTCGAGGTGGGGTTCACTGAAGCTTTCTTT
>TRBJ2-7|TRBV27|NA|NA
CASGPGRTYEQYF
TGTGCCAGCGGGCCGGGAAGAACCTACGAGCAGTACTTC
>TRBJ2-1|TRBV20-1|few|TRBD2
CSARNLAGGSSEQFF
TGCAGTGCTAGAAATCTAGCGGGGGGATCAAGTGAGCAGTTCTTC
>TRBJ1-4|TRBV6-2/TRBV6-3|few|TRBD1
CASRRYRGPNEKLFF
TGTGCCAGCAGACGCTACAGGGGGCCGAATGAAAAACTGTTTTTT
>TRBJ1-4|TRBV12-3/TRBV12-4|few|NA
CASSFPGGRMFEKLFF
TGTGCCAGCAGTTTCCCTGGGGGGCGGATGTTCGAAAAACTGTTTTTT
>TRBJ2-1|TRBV6-6|few|NA
CASSYVSSYNEQFF
TGTGCCAGCAGTTACGTAAGCTCCTACAATGAGCAGTTCTTC
>TRBJ2-1|TRBV5-1|few|TRBD2
CASSLATGLTRNEQFF
TGCGCCAGCAGCTTGGCGACGGGACTAACCCGCAATGAGCAGTTCTTC
>TRBJ2-5|TRBV7-9|NA|NA
CASSFDRNQETQYF
TGTGCCAGCAGCTTCGACAGGAACCAAGAGACCCAGTACTTC
>TRBJ1-1|TRBV4-1|NA|TRBD1
CASSHTGGITEAFF
TGCGCCAGCAGCCATACAGGGGGGATCACTGAAGCTTTCTTT
>TRBJ1-5|TRBV7-8|few|NA
CASSLGTGDQPQHF
TGTGCCAGCAGCTTAGGTACGGGGGATCAGCCCCAGCATTTT
>TRBJ2-7|TRBV11-2|NA|TRBD2
CASSYGTSPDEQYF
TGTGCCAGCAGCTACGGGACTAGTCCCGACGAGCAGTACTTC
>TRBJ1-1|TRBV12-3/TRBV12-4|few|NA
CASRETGMNTEAFF
TGTGCCAGCAGAGAAACAGGGATGAACACTGAAGCTTTCTTT
>TRBJ2-3|TRBV4-1|NA|NA
CASSYNSDTDTQYF
TGCGCCAGCAGCTATAACAGTGACACAGATACGCAGTATTTT
>TRBJ1-2|TRBV9|NA|NA
CASNARGAKGYTF
TGTGCCAGCAACGCCCGGGGAGCTAAAGGCTACACCTTC
>TRBJ2-7|TRBV6-6|NA|NA
CASSYSGPFGQYF
TGTGCCAGCAGTTACAGCGGCCCCTTTGGGCAGTACTTC
>TRBJ1-5|TRBV6-2/TRBV6-3|few|NA
CASSYSHNSNQPQHF
TGTGCCAGCAGTTACTCGCACAACAGCAATCAGCCCCAGCATTTT
>TRBJ1-5|TRBV12-3/TRBV12-4|NA|NA
CASTILGRSNQPQHF
TGTGCCAGCACAATACTGGGGCGGAGCAATCAGCCCCAGCATTTT
>TRBJ2-2|TRBV6-5|many|TRBD2
CASSLGLAGTRELFF
TGTGCCAGCAGCCTCGGACTAGCGGGGACCAGGGAGCTGTTTTTT
>TRBJ1-5|TRBV6-1|NA|NA
CASSQQASNQPQHF
TGTGCCAGCAGTCAACAGGCTAGCAATCAGCCCCAGCATTTT
>TRBJ2-6|TRBV4-1|NA|TRBD2
CASSPAGVSGANVLTF
TGCGCCAGCAGCCCGGCGGGGGTGTCCGGGGCCAACGTCCTGACTTTC
>TRBJ1-1|TRBV7-6|NA|NA
CASSFPGREEAFF
TGTGCCAGCAGCTTTCCCGGACGGGAGGAAGCTTTCTTT
>TRBJ2-1|TRBV4-1|few|NA
CASSQEGRQTYNEQFF
TGCGCCAGCAGCCAAGAGGGGAGACAGACATACAATGAGCAGTTCTTC
>TRBJ1-1|TRBV10-3|few|TRBD1
CAISEQGVNTEAFF
TGTGCCATCAGTGAACAGGGGGTGAACACTGAAGCTTTCTTT
>TRBJ2-1|TRBV6-5|many|TRBD2
CASSYGLAGGMDEQFF
TGTGCCAGCAGTTACGGACTAGCGGGGGGGATGGATGAGCAGTTCTTC
>TRBJ2-1|TRBV7-2|NA|TRBD2
CASSLALLAGGDEQFF
TGTGCCAGCAGCTTAGCTTTACTAGCGGGGGGCGATGAGCAGTTCTTC
>TRBJ2-1|TRBV6-1|few|NA
CASSYPTHNEQFF
TGTGCCAGCAGTTACCCAACCCACAATGAGCAGTTCTTC
>TRBJ2-7|TRBV7-3|NA|NA
CASSLSAVPPGSSYEQYF
TGTGCCAGCAGCTTATCGGCGGTACCGCCCGGTAGCTCCTACGAGCAGTACTTC
>TRBJ1-3|TRBV6-8|NA|NA
CASSYSRTDYSGNTIYF
TGTGCCAGCAGTTACTCGAGAACAGACTACTCTGGAAACACCATATATTTT
>TRBJ2-2|TRBV7-2|NA|TRBD1
CASSLALGQGITGELFF
TGTGCCAGCAGCTTAGCTTTAGGACAGGGAATCACCGGGGAGCTGTTTTTT